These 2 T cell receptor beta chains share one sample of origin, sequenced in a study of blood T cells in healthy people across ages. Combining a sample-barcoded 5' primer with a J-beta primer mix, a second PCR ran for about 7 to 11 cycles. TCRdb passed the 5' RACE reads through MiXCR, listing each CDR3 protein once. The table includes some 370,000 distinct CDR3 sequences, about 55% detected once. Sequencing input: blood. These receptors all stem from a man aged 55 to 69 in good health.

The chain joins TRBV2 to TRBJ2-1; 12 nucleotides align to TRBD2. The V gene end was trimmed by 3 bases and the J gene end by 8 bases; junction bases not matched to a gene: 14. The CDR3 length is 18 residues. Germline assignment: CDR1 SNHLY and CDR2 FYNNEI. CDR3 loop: CASSDPTLAGGPSDEQFF. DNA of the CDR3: TGTGCCAGCAGTGACCCGACTCTAGCGGGGGGGCCTAGTGATGAGCAGTTCTTC. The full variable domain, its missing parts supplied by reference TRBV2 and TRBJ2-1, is EPEVTQTPSHQVTQMGQEVILRCVPISNHLYFYWYRQILGQKVEFLVSFYNNEISEKSEIFDDQFSVERPDGSNFTLKIRSTKLEDSAMYFCASSDPTLAGGPSDEQFFGPGTRLTVL.

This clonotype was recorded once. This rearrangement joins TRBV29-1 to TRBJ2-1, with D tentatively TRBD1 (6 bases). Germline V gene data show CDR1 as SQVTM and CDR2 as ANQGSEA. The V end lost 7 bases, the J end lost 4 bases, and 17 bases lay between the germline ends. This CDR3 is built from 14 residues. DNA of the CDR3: TGCAGCGCCTCACAGGGACACCTTTACAATGAGCAGTTCTTC. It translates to CSASQGHLYNEQFF.